This T cell receptor beta chain was identified during a study of blood T cell repertoires in COVID-19. About the study: The analysed material was cDNA or gDNA that came from T cells, B-cell-depleted T cells, or PBMCs.

In the authors' methods: Reference gene primer amplification yielded estimated nucleated cell counts. Only in-frame clones appear in the TCRdb table, and some are missing; sequencing was by immunoSEQ multiplex PCR. The DNA was the basis for D and trimming; V, J and clone size are from that table. In the table there are just over 250,000 clones, more than 85% of which are singletons. The V gene's germline CDR1 is LGHNT and CDR2 FRNRAP. This CDR3 comprises 13 residues. V was shortened by 1 base and J by 5 bases, with 9 bases between the two germline ends. Those enrolled in Seattle joined during active infection and were followed longitudinally afterward.

The sequenced sample consisted of peripheral blood. V gene TRBV12-5 combines with J gene TRBJ2-7; D gene uncertain. This TCR came from a person aged 18-29 years with COVID-19, enrolled during active disease. CDR3 nucleotides: TGTGCTAGTGGTTTGGGGGCTCCCAACGAGCAGTACTTC. It specifies CASGLGAPNEQYF. The full variable domain, its missing parts supplied by reference TRBV12-5 and TRBJ2-7, is DARVTQTPRHKVTEMGQEVTMRCQPILGHNTVFWYRQTMMQGLELLAYFRNRAPLDDSGMPKDRFSAEMPDATLATLKIQPSEPRDSAVYFCASGLGAPNEQYFGPGTRLTVT.